One sample yielded the 28 T cell receptor beta chains listed below, sequenced in a study of T cells in Graves' hyperthyroidism and ophthalmopathy. Amplified TCR beta CDR3 regions came from RNA transcripts. In the first-round RT-PCR of the TCR CDR3, the HTBI primer set was used. TCRdb re-analysed the multiplex PCR reads in MiXCR, keeping a single row per CDR3 protein. The table lists a few hundred thousand distinct CDR3 sequences, 15% to 20% of them singletons, with about 35% in the top ten. The material sequenced was blood. Source of these receptors: a man aged 50-59 years with Graves' ophthalmopathy.

This chain links TRBV11-2 with TRBJ1-2, with 7 bases that match TRBD1. V shed 5 bases and J 4 bases; nucleotides not matched to a gene: 10. Germline CDR1 is SGHAT and CDR2 is FQNNGV. This CDR3 is built from 15 residues. The CDR3 spells CASSPQRGPGYGYTF. For the CDR3, the DNA is TGTGCCAGCAGCCCGCAAAGGGGGCCTGGCTATGGCTACACCTTC. Full variable domain (outside the CDR3, taken from reference TRBV11-2 and TRBJ1-2): EAGVAQSPRYKIIEKRQSVAFWCNPISGHATLYWYQQILGQGPKLLIQFQNNGVVDDSQLPKDRFSAERLKGVDSTLKIQPAKLEDSAVYLCASSPQRGPGYGYTFGSGTRLTVV.

The chain employs TRBV19 and TRBJ1-1; D remains unclear. V lost 6 bases to trimming and J lost 1 base, with 9 bases between them. The CDR3 runs 13 residues. Germline V gene sequence: CDR1 LNHDA, CDR2 SQIVND (reference sequence). The CDR3 DNA reads as TGTGCCAGTAGGATTGAGCCGAACACTGAAGCTTTCTTT. Translated, it gives CASRIEPNTEAFF.

This clonotype has only a few counts. A read error may explain this, as a much larger clone is one base away. J is TRBJ1-5 and V is TRBV7-8; weak D call: TRBD1 (6 bases). The CDR3 spans 14 residues. In germline, CDR1 is SGHVS, CDR2 FQNEAQ. The CDR3 DNA reads TGTGCCAGCAGCTTAGATCAGGGGTTTCAGTCCCAGCATTTT. This sequence encodes CASSLDQGFQSQHF.

This clonotype was seen ten or more times. The chain has TRBV20-1 and TRBJ2-3; 16 nucleotides align to TRBD2. After removal of 6 bases from V and 3 bases from J, the junction contained 6 bases not matched to a gene. CDR3 size: 16 residues. CDR1 and CDR2 (germline): DFQATT, SNEGSKA (reference sequence). The CDR3 nucleotides are TGCAGTGCGGGACTAGCGGGAGGGCCGGTTACAGATACGCAGTATTTT. As protein: CSAGLAGGPVTDTQYF.

This clonotype was observed a few times. The chain is built from TRBV6-1 and TRBJ1-6; no definite D call. V was trimmed by 7 bases and J by 2 bases, leaving 15 bases between them. The length of the CDR3 is 16 residues. CDR1 is MNHNS, CDR2 SASEGT, per germline. CDR3 DNA: TGTGCCAGCACGATAGCCGGGCGAACCTATAATTCACCCCTCCACTTT. Translation: CASTIAGRTYNSPLHF.

This clonotype has at least ten counts. V and J are TRBV27 and TRBJ1-2; TRBD1 is a possible D gene (6 bases). V lost 2 bases and J lost 7, with 11 bases in between. Germline V gives CDR1 MNHEY, CDR2 SMNVEV (reference sequence). The CDR3 has 13 residues. The CDR3 DNA is TGTGCCAGCAGTTTAGGGGCAGGGGTTGGCTACACCTTC. Its protein product is CASSLGAGVGYTF.

This clonotype was picked up a small number of times. This chain uses TRBV5-1 with TRBJ2-2; the match to TRBD1 covers 7 bases. Germline CDR1 SGHRS, CDR2 YFSETQ. The CDR3 runs 16 residues. V lost 4 bases, J lost 0 bases, and 6 bases stayed unmatched. CDR3 nucleotides: TGCGCCAGCAGCAGGGGGACAGCCGCGAACACCGGGGAGCTGTTTTTT. Translation: CASSRGTAANTGELFF. Drawing the rest from reference TRBV5-1 and TRBJ2-2, the complete variable domain is KAGVTQTPRYLIKTRGQQVTLSCSPISGHRSVSWYQQTPGQGLQFLFEYFSETQRNKGNFPGRFSGRQFSNSRSEMNVSTLELGDSALYLCASSRGTAANTGELFFGEGSRLTVL.

This clonotype was seen repeatedly, ten times or more. This chain uses TRBV28 with TRBJ2-1; 8 bases line up with TRBD2. After removal of 1 base from V and 8 bases from J, the junction contained 16 bases not matched to a gene. In germline, CDR1 is MDHEN, CDR2 SYDVKM. There are 18 residues in the CDR3. CDR3: CASSLFRASGSWSDEQFF. The CDR3 nucleotides are TGTGCCAGCAGTTTATTCAGGGCAAGCGGGAGTTGGTCTGATGAGCAGTTCTTC.

This clonotype has ten or more counts. An end of the junction does not agree with germline; a read error may underlie this. CDR3: CASSSESYEQYF. Written as DNA, the CDR3 is TGTGCCAGCAGTTCCGAGTCCTACGAGCAATACTTC. J is TRBJ2-7 and V is TRBV28; no clear D. The CDR3 has 12 amino acids. The germline V gene has CDR1 MDHEN and CDR2 SYDVKM.

This clonotype was detected a few times. The rearrangement joins TRBV27 to TRBJ2-1; the match to TRBD2 covers 9 bases. The CDR3 has 15 amino acids. The junction had 7 bases not matched to a gene; V was cut back by 3 bases and J by 7 bases. Germline values: CDR1 MNHEY, CDR2 SMNVEV (reference sequence). The CDR3 loop reads CASSFVASGTNEQFF. Here the CDR3 DNA reads TGTGCCAGCAGTTTCGTCGCTAGCGGGACGAATGAGCAGTTCTTC.

This clonotype has more than one count but fewer than ten. The CDR3 sequence is CASSQGVGTSGRETQYF. The CDR3 DNA reads TGTGCCAGCAGCCAAGGAGTTGGCACTAGCGGGAGAGAGACCCAGTACTTC. V and J are TRBV14 and TRBJ2-5, with 11 positions matching TRBD2. V gave up 1 base and J gave up 4 bases; unmatched junction bases: 8. The CDR3 contains 17 residues. Per the germline V gene, CDR1 is SGHDN and CDR2 is FVKESK.

In its sample, this clonotype was seen many times. This chain uses TRBV12-3 or TRBV12-4 with TRBJ1-5; 7 bases line up with TRBD1. The CDR3 is 19 residues long. Trimming removed 6 bases from V and 5 bases from J; junction bases left unmatched: 22. CDR3 amino acids: CASSPVPGQPKYKDQPQHF. The CDR3, as DNA: TGTGCCAGCAGCCCCGTTCCGGGACAGCCAAAATATAAAGATCAGCCCCAGCATTTT.

This clonotype has a handful of counts. The genes are TRBV9 and TRBJ2-3; D perhaps matches TRBD2 (5 bases). Trimming removed 7 bases from V and 4 bases from J, with 25 bases in between. The CDR3 sequence is 17 residues long. In germline, CDR1 is SGDLS, CDR2 YYNGEE. The CDR3 reads CASGDVLDSPDADTQYF. DNA of the CDR3: TGTGCCAGCGGAGATGTTTTGGACTCCCCCGACGCAGATACGCAGTATTTT.

This clonotype has more than one count but fewer than ten. The chain links TRBV19 to TRBJ2-1; 8 bases line up with TRBD2. Looked up from germline, CDR1 is LNHDA and CDR2 is SQIVND (reference sequence). J lost 8 bases, V lost 5 bases, and 8 bases had no gene match. The length of the CDR3 is 14 residues. The CDR3 sequence: CASSQEGTRHEQFF. The DNA for the CDR3 is TGTGCCAGTAGTCAGGAGGGGACTAGGCATGAGCAGTTCTTC. Together with reference TRBV19 and TRBJ2-1, the CDR3 gives the full variable domain: DGGITQSPKYLFRKEGQNVTLSCEQNLNHDAMYWYRQDPGQGLRLIYYSQIVNDFQKGDIAEGYSVSREKKESFPLTVTSAQKNPTAFYLCASSQEGTRHEQFFGPGTRLTVL.

The chain carries TRBV2 and TRBJ2-1; 9 bases are shared with TRBD2. J lost 5 bases, V lost 4 bases, and 12 bases had no gene match. Germline assignment: CDR1 SNHLY and CDR2 FYNNEI. The CDR3 totals 17 residues. CDR3 amino acids: CASSAGLASNGDNEQFF. CDR3 nucleotide sequence: TGTGCCAGCAGTGCAGGACTAGCGTCAAATGGGGACAATGAGCAGTTCTTC.

The chain employs TRBV6-2 or TRBV6-3 and TRBJ2-1, with 9 positions matching TRBD1. J was trimmed by 12 bases and V by 6 bases; bases with no gene match: 9. Germline values: CDR1 MNHEY, CDR2 SVGEGT. The CDR3 runs 13 residues. CDR3 nucleotides: TGTGCCAGCAGCCTTGATGTGGACAGGGGGCAGTTCTTC. Translating gives CASSLDVDRGQFF.

This clonotype appeared many times. The chain joins TRBV30 to TRBJ2-5, with TRBD1 identical over 10 bases. Trimming took 3 bases from V and 5 from J; bases not matched to a gene: 6. From germline, CDR1 is GTSNPN and CDR2 SVGIG (reference sequence). The length of the CDR3 is 14 residues. CDR3: CAWRQTGGRETQYF. CDR3 sequence (DNA): TGTGCCTGGAGACAGACAGGGGGCCGGGAGACCCAGTACTTC.

The chain carries TRBV11-2 and TRBJ2-7, with 13 nucleotides matching TRBD2. CDR3 size: 15 residues. Germline values: CDR1 SGHAT, CDR2 FQNNGV. Trimming at V came to 5 bases and at J to 4 bases, leaving 5 bases not matched to a gene. CDR3 residues: CASSQGLAGLYEQYF. CDR3 bases: TGTGCCAGCAGCCAGGGACTAGCGGGACTTTACGAGCAGTACTTC.

V usage is TRBV7-9 and J usage is TRBJ2-7, with 7 bases aligning to TRBD2. CDR1 and CDR2 from the germline V gene are SEHNR and FQNEAQ (reference sequence). The V segment lost 2 bases and the J segment 7 bases; nucleotides outside the gene matches: 2. The CDR3 runs 12 residues. This CDR3 is CASSLYGGEQYF. The CDR3 DNA reads as TGTGCCAGCAGCTTATACGGGGGGGAGCAGTACTTC.

This clonotype appeared many times. V is TRBV2 and J is TRBJ1-3; 8 bases are a match to TRBD1. The CDR3 totals 13 residues. Per germline, CDR1 SNHLY and CDR2 FYNNEI. With 9 bases clipped from V and 2 bases from J, the junction kept 3 bases outside the gene matches. CDR3 bases: TGTGCCAGAGAGACAGGGGCTGGAAACACCATATATTTT. Its translation is CARETGAGNTIYF.

This clonotype was detected a few times. This chain connects TRBV19 to TRBJ1-1; 9 nucleotides agree with TRBD1. The CDR3 runs to 15 residues. V shed 1 base and J 1 base; nucleotides not matched to a gene: 1. Per the germline V gene, CDR1 is LNHDA and CDR2 is SQIVND (reference sequence). This CDR3 is CASSIGDRANTEAFF. Written as DNA, the CDR3 is TGTGCCAGTAGTATAGGGGACAGGGCGAACACTGAAGCTTTCTTT.

This clonotype was counted a few times. The CDR3 region is CASSLDGLDGSPLHF. CDR3 coding DNA: TGCGCCAGCAGCTTAGACGGCCTTGACGGTTCACCCCTCCACTTT. J is TRBJ1-6 and V is TRBV5-1, with D uncertain. The V end was cut by 2 bases, the J end by 9 bases, with 15 bases between. There are 15 residues in the CDR3. Germline V gene sequence: CDR1 SGHRS, CDR2 YFSETQ.

This clonotype was found many times. The chain joins TRBV28 to TRBJ2-7; D uncertain. Trimming left V 4 bases short and J 7 bases short, with 17 bases between. CDR3 length: 14 residues. Germline loops: CDR1 MDHEN, CDR2 SYDVKM. The CDR3 region is CASSSRSTFWEQYF. CDR3 in DNA: TGTGCCAGCAGTTCCCGGTCAACCTTCTGGGAGCAGTACTTC.

This clonotype was observed a few times. The chain combines TRBV2 with TRBJ2-5, with TRBD1 matching 7 bases. This CDR3 is 16 amino acids long. The germline V gene encodes CDR1 SNHLY and CDR2 FYNNEI. V dropped 0 bases and J dropped 0; count of bases not matched to a gene: 4. Here the CDR3 reads CASSEATGWDQETQYF. The CDR3 DNA is TGTGCCAGCAGTGAAGCGACAGGGTGGGACCAAGAGACCCAGTACTTC.

About this clonotype: This sequence may be a read error, since a much larger clone differs from it by one base. The chain combines TRBV30 with TRBJ2-7; D may match TRBD1 or TRBD2 (5 bases each). The V gene lost 4 bases and the J gene lost 6 bases, with 19 bases spanning the gap. CDR3 length: 14 amino acids. Germline V gene data show CDR1 as GTSNPN and CDR2 as SVGIG (reference sequence). The CDR3 DNA follows: TGTGCCTGGACTTCCGGGACGGACCCCTGCGAGCAGTACTTC. It yields the protein CAWTSGTDPCEQYF.

This clonotype occurred a few times. The CDR3 loop reads CASSLKAGGGNQPQHF. The CDR3 DNA is TGTGCCAGCAGTTTAAAAGCAGGGGGAGGGAATCAGCCCCAGCATTTT. The V call is TRBV27, the J call TRBJ1-5; 7 nucleotides align to TRBD1. CDR1 MNHEY and CDR2 SMNVEV come from the germline V gene (reference sequence). This CDR3 has 16 residues. J lost 4 bases, V lost 2 bases, and 8 bases had no gene match.

This clonotype was detected ten times or more. J is TRBJ2-7 and V is TRBV2; D might be TRBD2 (7 bases). Trimming left V 9 bases short and J 9 bases short, with 21 bases between. CDR1 and CDR2 (germline): SNHLY, FYNNEI. This CDR3 is built from 13 residues. For the CDR3, the DNA is TGTGCCAGACCGGGGGGCCAGCCTCTGCGGCAGTACTTC. Its translation is CARPGGQPLRQYF.

This clonotype appeared many times. The chain combines TRBV5-1 with TRBJ1-1; the D is unclear. Per germline, CDR1 SGHRS and CDR2 YFSETQ. With 0 bases removed from V and 0 bases from J, the gap between germline ends came to 15 bases. There are 17 residues in the CDR3. The CDR3: CASSLGGGRRMNTEAFF. DNA of the CDR3: TGCGCCAGCAGCTTGGGGGGAGGCCGACGGATGAACACTGAAGCTTTCTTT.